This T cell receptor beta chain originates from a study of blood T cells in healthy people across ages. CDR1 and CDR2 (germline): SGHTA, FQGNSA. Trimming took off 4 bases at V and 5 bases at J, with 14 bases between the two ends. This CDR3 spans 14 amino acids. A second PCR, run for roughly 7 to 11 cycles, used a sample-barcoded 5' primer plus a J-beta primer mix. TCRdb passed the 5' RACE reads through MiXCR, listing each CDR3 protein once. The sample has about 1,600,000 distinct CDR3 sequences, approximately 40% seen once; the top ten hold less than 8%. The gene calls are TRBV7-2 and TRBJ1-1, with a weak D call TRBD1 (6 bases). Input material: blood. The receptor was isolated from a woman aged 18-29 years in good health. In DNA form, the CDR3 reads TGTGCCAGCAGCTCCCACAGGGAGGGGACTGAAGCTTTCTTT. This translates into CASSSHREGTEAFF.